This T cell receptor (beta chain) was sequenced for a study of shared clonotypes between healthy human individuals (dated by TCRdb to 2019 to 2021). Background for the entire study: A few men and two women, aged 18 to 49 years, made up the cohort. To estimate repertoire size and how much clonotype sharing occurs between individuals, the study deeply sequenced the blood TCR repertoires of five healthy adults. Different laboratories and diverse techniques were used to prepare libraries and sequence TCR repertoires, to increase sequencing depth and limit assay-specific biases. Per donor, three plates each were used for CD4 naive and CD4 memory, two for CD8 naive, and one for CD8 memory. Between about 0.85 and 10 billion PBMCs per donor were obtained by leukapheresis. The full study reports these points: Clonotypes shared by all four sorted-subset donors showed higher generation probabilities than non-shared clonotypes. Sharing across a few donors was observed for about 4.8% of naive CD4, 3% to 3.5% of naive CD8, 2% to 2.5% of memory CD4, and roughly 0.4% of memory CD8 clonotypes. The small number of donors limited the genetic and exposure-history diversity represented. Sampling was limited to blood, and TCR repertoires in tissue likely differ from TCR repertoires in blood. Pairwise subsampling led to the expectation that sequencing depth would affect the degree of clonotype sharing among donors. Rarefaction of sorted-subset datasets indicated incomplete sequencing despite the large sequencing depth. Estimated clonotype richness was generally larger for naive than for memory subsets.

Using the deep immunoSEQ assay, TCR CDR3 regions were amplified from genomic DNA by multiplex PCR. Extracted genomic DNA from each cell subset was spread evenly across all wells of several immunoSEQ 96-well plates, with each plate serving as a replicate. For sorted subsets, roughly 200 ng of genomic DNA, equivalent to about 30,000 T cell genomes, went into each replicate PCR. Purified libraries were measured with a Qubit 3.0 fluorometer, size-checked on a Bioanalyzer 2100, and measured again with the KAPA Library Quantification kit. Every immunoSEQ 96-well plate was sequenced on a separate single-read 150-cycle Illumina NextSeq 550 flow cell. Under the source paper's analysis protocol: Because the immunoSEQ output held only junctional sequences and lacked quality scores, the filtering could not match the filtering applied to full-length reads. Sequences were annotated with PyIR, a Python wrapper for IgBLAST v1.9, and V/J genes and CDR3 were assigned using IMGT germline references. Any read was removed if the V/J assignment was weak (E-value above 1e-6), the CDR3 was missing, or the read contained stop codons, out-of-frame junctions, or ambiguous translated residues. V3J clonotypes were defined as sequences sharing an identical inferred V gene, J gene, and CDR3 amino acid sequence. The percentage overlap between two repertoires was calculated by dividing the number of shared unique clonotypes by the size of the smaller repertoire. Repertoire richness was assessed with RTK rarefaction, the Chao1 estimator, and Recon v2.1 estimates of unobserved clonotypes. Generation probabilities for all TCRbeta clonotypes obtained by the gDNA method from four donors were computed using OLGA. TCRdb provides this immuneACCESS table in a form limited to in-frame rearrangements. Some clones are lacking; in checked studies, under half of them reflect an unresolved V gene, and why the rest are absent is not known. V, J and clone size derive from that table, while D and trimming were established from the DNA sequence. This sample lists over 850,000 clones; about 84% were detected once. The ten largest clonotypes hold 0.6% to 0.7% of the sample.

In regard to this clone: This clone's antigen is unknown. Per-nucleotide qualities are absent, and no much larger clonotype sits a single base away.

Healthy HIV-negative adults with no recently reported acute infections or vaccinations were included as donors. Every donor was a Caucasian adult living in Nashville, Tennessee, USA. CD4+ T cells were enriched through magnetic negative selection, after which naive cells were positively selected on CD45RA and the remaining negative fraction served as the memory subset. Blood was obtained by leukapheresis, after which PBMCs were separated by Ficoll-Histopaque density gradient centrifugation and cryopreserved in liquid nitrogen vapor phase. Analytical flow cytometry was used to check the purity and quantity of every magnetically sorted T cell population. Each sorted fraction had its genomic DNA isolated and then quantified by UV absorbance on a Nanodrop 2000c. There are 14 amino acids in the CDR3, from cysteine to phenylalanine inclusive. Of all the DNA, just the CDR3 is kept, 42 bases in frame from base 1. The V end loses 6 bases and the J end loses 10 bases, and a stretch of 19 bases separates them. CDR1 SGHTA and CDR2 FQGTGA were looked up in the germline V gene.

Material for sequencing was memory CD4+ T cells from PBMCs. The cell subset or site label of this sample denotes: CD45RA-negative fraction. The sequence is built from TRBV7-3 and TRBJ2-1; the D gene is perhaps TRBD2, on 6 matching bases. This receptor was taken from a man between 18 and 35 years old in good health. Some clones in this sample may be carry-over from other donors' samples. The CDR3 protein: CASSVTGAPGEQFF. The sequenced DNA is TGTGCCAGCAGTGTAACGGGAGCCCCTGGGGAGCAGTTCTTC.